Following are 25 T cell receptor beta chains from one sample sequenced in a study of T cell repertoires in cytomegalovirus infection. Their antigen targets remain unknown. TCRdb called the reads again in MiXCR, with one record for every CDR3 protein. The data contain 650,000 to 900,000 distinct CDR3 sequences, about 27% of them singletons. The material was cultured CD8+ T cells from PBMCs, obtained from culture after CMV antigen stimulation. These receptors all come from a human donor in good health (CMV status not recorded). Some clones in this sample may be carry-over from other donors' samples.

A few counts support this clonotype. The rearrangement links TRBV7-9 to TRBJ2-7; D is ambiguous. This CDR3 has 15 residues. The germline V gene has CDR1 SEHNR and CDR2 FQNEAQ (reference sequence). Trimming cost V 3 bases and J 0 bases, with 12 bases left between them. DNA of the CDR3: TGTGCCAGCAGCTTGAACAAGGGCAGCTCCTACGAGCAGTACTTC. Protein product: CASSLNKGSSYEQYF.

The J gene is TRBJ2-1, the V gene TRBV28; 7 bases are a match to TRBD1. CDR3 length equals 15 residues. The germline V gene has CDR1 MDHEN and CDR2 SYDVKM. J lost 8 bases, V lost 5 bases, and 12 bases had no gene match. Here the CDR3 reads CASSHILDRVHEQFF. CDR3 nucleotides: TGTGCCAGCAGTCACATACTCGACAGGGTCCATGAGCAGTTCTTC.

This clonotype occurred a few times. J is TRBJ2-3 and V is TRBV18, with D unresolved. Germline CDR1 KGHSH, CDR2 LQKENI. This CDR3 has 12 residues. Trimming stripped 5 bases from V and 4 bases from J, with 7 bases between. The CDR3 DNA is TGTGCCAGCTCATTTATAGCAGATACGCAGTATTTT. Translated, it gives CASSFIADTQYF. The whole variable domain, filled in from reference TRBV18 and TRBJ2-3, reads NAGVMQNPRHLVRRRGQEARLRCSPMKGHSHVYWYRQLPEEGLKFMVYLQKENIIDESGMPKERFSAEFPKEGPSILRIQQVVRGDSAAYFCASSFIADTQYFGPGTRLTVL.

This clonotype was observed at least ten times. J is TRBJ2-7 and V is TRBV11-1; D remains ambiguous. The CDR3 is 13 amino acids. V shed 0 bases and J shed 5 bases, with 8 bases lying between them. Germline V CDR1 and CDR2: SGHAT, FQDESV (reference sequence). The CDR3 coding sequence is TGTGCCAGCAGCTTAGCCCCACCGGACGAGCAGTACTTC. It yields the protein CASSLAPPDEQYF.

The gene calls are TRBV7-6 and TRBJ1-6; TRBD1 matches 11 bases. V was clipped by 4 bases and J by 9 bases; unmatched bases: 5. Germline V CDR1 and CDR2: SGHVS, FNYEAQ. CDR3 length: 15 residues. The CDR3 spells CASSSRTGGLSPLHF. DNA for the CDR3: TGTGCCAGCAGCTCTCGGACAGGGGGCCTTTCACCCCTCCACTTT.

This clonotype was seen repeatedly, ten times or more. The chain links TRBV28 to TRBJ2-1, with 8 positions matching TRBD1. Trimming removed 6 bases from V and 2 bases from J; junction bases left unmatched: 6. Germline V CDR1 and CDR2: MDHEN, SYDVKM. This CDR3 contains 15 residues. The CDR3 sequence: CASSLPDRAYNEQFF. DNA of the CDR3: TGTGCCAGCAGCCTCCCGGACAGGGCCTACAATGAGCAGTTCTTC.

The chain couples TRBV6-8 to TRBJ1-5, with D tentatively TRBD1 (5 bases). V shed 0 bases and J shed 7 bases, with 16 bases lying between them. CDR3 length: 16 residues. From germline, CDR1 is MNHGY and CDR2 SAAAGT. The CDR3 DNA is TGTGCCAGCAGTTACTCCTCAGGTGGGGGAGAGCAGCCCCAGCATTTT. Translated, it gives CASSYSSGGGEQPQHF.

The DNA for the CDR3 is TGTGCCACCAGCAGAGAAATCAATGAGCAGTTCTTC. Translation gives CATSREINEQFF. This chain uses TRBV15 with TRBJ2-1; D is unresolved. The CDR3 is 12 residues long. Germline assignment: CDR1 LNHNV and CDR2 YYDKDF (reference sequence). V was clipped by 0 bases and J by 6 bases, with 3 bases between them.

The chain's CDR3 is CASSERGPSGGAGEDTQYF. In nucleotides, the CDR3 is TGTGCCAGCAGTGAAAGGGGCCCTAGCGGGGGGGCCGGAGAAGATACGCAGTATTTT. V is TRBV6-2 or TRBV6-3 and J is TRBJ2-3; TRBD2 matches at 12 bases. From germline, CDR1 is MNHEY and CDR2 SVGEGT. Trimming cost V 5 bases and J 5 bases; bases outside gene matches: 17. The CDR3 spans 19 residues.

The rearrangement links TRBV25-1 to TRBJ1-1; no reliable D call. Germline V gene sequence: CDR1 MGHDK, CDR2 SYGVNS. Trimming stripped 4 bases from V and 1 base from J, with 7 bases between. The CDR3 spans 13 residues. Here the CDR3 reads CASSGPGNTEAFF. In nucleotides, the CDR3 is TGTGCCAGCAGTGGTCCAGGGAACACTGAAGCTTTCTTT.

The chain employs TRBV6-5 and TRBJ2-3; D is uncertain. CDR1 is MNHEY and CDR2 is SVGAGI in the germline V gene. V lost 5 bases and J lost 2, with 11 bases in between. The CDR3 sequence is 14 residues long. The CDR3 sequence is CASSPYTNTDTQYF. For the CDR3, the DNA is TGTGCCAGCAGTCCCTACACGAACACAGATACGCAGTATTTT.

This clonotype has more than one count but fewer than ten. The chain combines TRBV2 with TRBJ2-1; TRBD2 matches 10 bases. Trimming took 4 bases from V and 5 from J; bases not matched to a gene: 8. This CDR3 comprises 16 residues. Per the germline V gene, CDR1 is SNHLY and CDR2 is FYNNEI. For the CDR3, the DNA is TGTGCCAGCAGTGGTTTGAGCGGGGGGGACCACAATGAGCAGTTCTTC. It codes for CASSGLSGGDHNEQFF.

This chain links TRBV10-2 with TRBJ2-2; TRBD2 aligns across 7 bases. Germline V gene data show CDR1 as WSHSY and CDR2 as SAAADI. There are 16 residues in the CDR3. V trimming: 8 bases; J trimming: 4 bases; junction bases outside the gene matches: 13. The CDR3 coding sequence is TGCGCCAGCCTAGGGAGGCGGGAGCACGGCACCGGGGAGCTGTTTTTT. Its translation: CASLGRREHGTGELFF.

The V and J genes are TRBV20-1 and TRBJ1-6, with 7 bases aligning to TRBD1. CDR1 and CDR2 from the germline V gene are DFQATT and SNEGSKA (reference sequence). Unmatched junction bases numbered 9, after V lost 0 bases and J lost 7 bases. CDR3 size: 16 residues. The CDR3 reads CSARDLETGWNSPLHF. CDR3 bases: TGCAGTGCTAGAGATTTGGAGACAGGGTGGAATTCACCCCTCCACTTT.

This clonotype has ten or more counts. The chain employs TRBV7-8 and TRBJ2-1, with D possibly being TRBD2 (6 bases). Germline assignment: CDR1 SGHVS and CDR2 FQNEAQ. This CDR3 contains 15 residues. With 1 base removed from V and 3 bases from J, the gap between germline ends came to 10 bases. The CDR3 nucleotides are TGTGCCAGCAGCTTAGGGCGGGAACGCTACAATGAGCAGTTCTTC. This gives the protein CASSLGRERYNEQFF.

V and J are TRBV20-1 and TRBJ1-1; D gene unclear. The CDR3 length is 14 residues. Germline V gene data show CDR1 as DFQATT and CDR2 as SNEGSKA (reference sequence). Trimming removed 2 bases at V and 6 bases at J, with 16 bases between. Here the CDR3 reads CSARRAAVSPEAFF. CDR3 DNA: TGCAGTGCTAGAAGGGCGGCGGTTAGCCCTGAAGCTTTCTTT.

Remarks on this clonotype: A junction end diverges from the germline sequence, so it may reflect a read error. V usage is TRBV7-6 and J usage is TRBJ2-7, with unresolved D. The CDR3 runs 13 residues. Germline assignment: CDR1 SGHVS and CDR2 FNYEAQ. The CDR3 DNA follows: TGTGTCAGCAGCTCCCAGGTTTCCTACGAGCAGTACTTC. Protein product: CVSSSQVSYEQYF.

This clonotype was seen more than once but under ten times. V usage is TRBV10-1 and J usage is TRBJ2-7; tentatively, D is TRBD2 (5 bases). The CDR3 length is 14 residues. Trimming left V 4 bases short and J 1 base short, with 11 bases between. Germline-derived CDR1 and CDR2 are WNHNN and SYGVQD (reference sequence). The CDR3 loop is CASSGLAGSYEQYF. CDR3 DNA: TGCGCCAGCAGTGGGCTAGCCGGTTCCTACGAGCAGTACTTC.

This rearrangement joins TRBV27 to TRBJ2-3; TRBD2 agrees at 7 bases. CDR3 length: 13 amino acids. The ends lost 7 bases at V and 5 bases at J; junction bases unmatched: 6. Per the germline V gene, CDR1 is MNHEY and CDR2 is SMNVEV (reference sequence). As DNA, the CDR3 is TGTGCCAGCATTAGGACGGGGGGAGATACGCAGTATTTT. It encodes CASIRTGGDTQYF.

The chain couples TRBV28 to TRBJ1-5, with D perhaps matching TRBD1 (5 bases). CDR1 is MDHEN and CDR2 is SYDVKM in the germline V gene. Trimming shortened V by 6 bases and J by 4 bases, and 19 bases separated the two germline ends. This CDR3 spans 16 amino acids. Here the CDR3 DNA reads TGTGCCAGCAGGGGGCAGGGACGGGTCAAAAATCAGCCCCAGCATTTT. The encoded protein is CASRGQGRVKNQPQHF. Supplemented by reference TRBV28 and TRBJ1-5, the full variable domain reads DVKVTQSSRYLVKRTGEKVFLECVQDMDHENMFWYRQDPGLGLRLIYFSYDVKMKEKGDIPEGYSVSREKKERFSLILESASTNQTSMYLCASRGQGRVKNQPQHFGDGTRLSIL.

The rearrangement links TRBV2 to TRBJ1-5; no clear D gene. Germline V CDR1 and CDR2: SNHLY, FYNNEI. The germline V and J ends were trimmed by 3 bases and 5 bases, with 5 bases remaining between them. CDR3 length: 12 amino acids. CDR3 DNA: TGTGCCAGCAGTGAGAAACATCAGCCCCAGCATTTT. It codes for CASSEKHQPQHF.

The chain is built from TRBV6-5 and TRBJ1-5; D gene ambiguous. The CDR3 has 16 amino acids. V gave up 4 bases and J gave up 0 bases, with 13 bases separating them. From germline, CDR1 is MNHEY and CDR2 SVGAGI. The CDR3 DNA is TGTGCCAGCAGTTCCGAATCAGTCTATAGCAATCAGCCCCAGCATTTT. It yields the protein CASSSESVYSNQPQHF.

The V and J genes are TRBV11-2 and TRBJ2-1, with 10 bases lining up with TRBD1. The ends lost 3 bases at V and 2 bases at J; junction bases unmatched: 7. The V gene's germline CDR1 is SGHAT and CDR2 FQNNGV. The CDR3 consists of 17 residues. The CDR3 nucleotides are TGTGCCAGCAGCTTCCAACCCGGGACAGGGGCCTACAATGAGCAGTTCTTC. This encodes CASSFQPGTGAYNEQFF.

This chain joins TRBV9 and TRBJ1-2; TRBD1 might be the D (6 bases). Germline V lookup: CDR1 SGDLS, CDR2 YYNGEE. The CDR3 runs 14 residues. Between the trimmed V and J ends, which lost 8 bases and 4 bases, there was a span of 18 bases. Written as DNA, the CDR3 is TGTGCCAGTTCCACAGGGACCCTGGGCTATGGCTACACCTTC. Protein: CASSTGTLGYGYTF.

This clonotype was detected many times. The rearrangement uses TRBV7-6 and TRBJ2-3, with TRBD2 matching over 8 bases. The junction had 13 bases not matched to a gene; V was cut back by 2 bases and J by 0 bases. Germline V gives CDR1 SGHVS, CDR2 FNYEAQ. This CDR3 is 19 amino acids long. CDR3 region: CASSLIAGGRSPSTDTQYF. In DNA, the CDR3 is TGTGCCAGCAGCTTAATTGCGGGGGGCCGCAGCCCCAGCACAGATACGCAGTATTTT.